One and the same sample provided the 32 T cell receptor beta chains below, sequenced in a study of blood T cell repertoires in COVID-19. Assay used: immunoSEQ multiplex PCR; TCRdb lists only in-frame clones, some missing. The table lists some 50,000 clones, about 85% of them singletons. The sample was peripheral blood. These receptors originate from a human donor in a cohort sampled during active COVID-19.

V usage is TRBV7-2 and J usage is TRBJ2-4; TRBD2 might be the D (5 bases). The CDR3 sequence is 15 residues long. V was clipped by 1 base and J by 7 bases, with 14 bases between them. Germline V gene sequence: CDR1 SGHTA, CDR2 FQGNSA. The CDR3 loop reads CASSLVAADGNIQYF. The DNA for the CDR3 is TGTGCCAGCAGCTTAGTGGCAGCGGACGGGAACATTCAGTACTTC.

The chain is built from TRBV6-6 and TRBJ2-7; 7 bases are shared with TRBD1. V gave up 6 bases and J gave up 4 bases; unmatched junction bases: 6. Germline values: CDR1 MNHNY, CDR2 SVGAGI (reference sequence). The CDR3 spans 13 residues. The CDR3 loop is CASRVTGKYEQYF. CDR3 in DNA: TGTGCCAGCAGGGTGACAGGGAAGTACGAGCAGTACTTC.

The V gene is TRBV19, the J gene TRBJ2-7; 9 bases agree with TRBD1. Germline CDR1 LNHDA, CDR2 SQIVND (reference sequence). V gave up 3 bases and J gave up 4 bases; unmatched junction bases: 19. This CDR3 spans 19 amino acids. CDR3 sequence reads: CASSIKTLGGTGINYEQYF. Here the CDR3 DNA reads TGTGCCAGTAGTATCAAAACCCTAGGGGGGACAGGGATAAATTACGAGCAGTACTTC.

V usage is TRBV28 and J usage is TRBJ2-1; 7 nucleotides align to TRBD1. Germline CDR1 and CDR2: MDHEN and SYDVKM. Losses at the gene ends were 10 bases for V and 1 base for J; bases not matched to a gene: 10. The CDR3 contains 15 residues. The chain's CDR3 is CATSEGALSYNEQFF. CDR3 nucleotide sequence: TGTGCCACTTCTGAGGGGGCCTTGTCCTACAATGAGCAGTTCTTC.

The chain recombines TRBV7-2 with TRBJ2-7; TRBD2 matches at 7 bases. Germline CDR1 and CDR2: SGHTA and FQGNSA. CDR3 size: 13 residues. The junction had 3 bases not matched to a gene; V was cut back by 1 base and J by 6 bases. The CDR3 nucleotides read TGTGCCAGCAGCTTAGGCAGGGAGGGCGAGCAGTACTTC. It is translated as CASSLGREGEQYF.

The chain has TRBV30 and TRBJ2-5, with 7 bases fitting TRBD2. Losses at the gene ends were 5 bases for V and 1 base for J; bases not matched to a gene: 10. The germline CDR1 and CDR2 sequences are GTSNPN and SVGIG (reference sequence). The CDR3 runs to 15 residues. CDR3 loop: CAWQRGAGIQETQYF. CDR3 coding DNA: TGTGCCTGGCAGCGGGGTGCAGGGATCCAAGAGACCCAGTACTTC.

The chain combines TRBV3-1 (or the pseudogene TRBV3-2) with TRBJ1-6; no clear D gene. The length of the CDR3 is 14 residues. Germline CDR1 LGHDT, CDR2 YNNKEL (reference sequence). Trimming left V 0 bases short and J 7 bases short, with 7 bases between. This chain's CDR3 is CASSQEAGNSPLHF. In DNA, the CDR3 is TGTGCCAGCAGCCAAGAAGCGGGGAATTCACCCCTCCACTTT.

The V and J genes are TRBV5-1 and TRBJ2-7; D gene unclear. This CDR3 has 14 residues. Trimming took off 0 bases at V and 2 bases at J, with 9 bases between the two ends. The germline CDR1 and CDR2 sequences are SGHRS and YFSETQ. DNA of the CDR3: TGCGCCAGCAGCTTGGCAGGTCAGCCCTACGAGCAGTACTTC. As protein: CASSLAGQPYEQYF.

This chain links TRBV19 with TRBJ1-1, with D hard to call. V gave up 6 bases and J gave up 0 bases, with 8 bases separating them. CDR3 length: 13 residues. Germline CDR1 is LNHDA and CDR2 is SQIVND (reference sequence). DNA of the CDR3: TGTGCCAGTAGCTCTCCCCTGAACACTGAAGCTTTCTTT. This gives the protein CASSSPLNTEAFF.

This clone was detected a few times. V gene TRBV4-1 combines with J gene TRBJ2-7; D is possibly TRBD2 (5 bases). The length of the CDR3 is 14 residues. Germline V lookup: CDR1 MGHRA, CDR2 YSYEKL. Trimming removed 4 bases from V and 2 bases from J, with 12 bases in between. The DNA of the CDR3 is TGCGCCAGCAGCCGCCTAAGAGGGCCCTACGAGCAGTACTTC. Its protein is CASSRLRGPYEQYF.

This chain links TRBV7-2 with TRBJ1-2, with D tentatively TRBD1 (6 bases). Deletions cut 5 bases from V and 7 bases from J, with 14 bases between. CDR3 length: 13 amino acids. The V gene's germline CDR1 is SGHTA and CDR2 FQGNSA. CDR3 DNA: TGTGCCAGCAGCCCGGACAGTACGGGTGGCTACACCTTC. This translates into CASSPDSTGGYTF.

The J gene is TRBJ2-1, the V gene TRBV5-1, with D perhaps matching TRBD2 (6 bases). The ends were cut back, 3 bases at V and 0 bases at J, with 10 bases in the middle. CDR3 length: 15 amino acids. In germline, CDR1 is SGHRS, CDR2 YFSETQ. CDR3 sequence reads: CASSSRESSYNEQFF. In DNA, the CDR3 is TGCGCCAGCAGCTCCCGGGAGAGCTCCTACAATGAGCAGTTCTTC.

The CDR3 loop reads CASSSLGQAHSYEQYF. As DNA, the CDR3 is TGTGCCAGCAGCTCCCTAGGACAGGCGCACTCCTACGAGCAGTACTTC. The chain uses TRBV7-4 and TRBJ2-7; 7 bases fit TRBD1. This CDR3 is 16 amino acids long. Trimming cost V 4 bases and J 0 bases; bases outside gene matches: 9. CDR1 is SGHVT and CDR2 is SQSDAQ in the germline V gene.

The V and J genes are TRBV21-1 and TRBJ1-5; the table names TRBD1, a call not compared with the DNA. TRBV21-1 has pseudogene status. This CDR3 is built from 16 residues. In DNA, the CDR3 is TGTGCCAGCAGCATGTCAGGGGCATATAGCAATCAGCCCCAGCATTTT. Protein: CASSMSGAYSNQPQHF.

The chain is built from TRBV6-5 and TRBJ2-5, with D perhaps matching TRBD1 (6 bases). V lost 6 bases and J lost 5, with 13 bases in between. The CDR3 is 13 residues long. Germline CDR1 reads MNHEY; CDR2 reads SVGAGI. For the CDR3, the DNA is TGTGCCAGCAGACAGGGTCTGAAGGAGACCCAGTACTTC. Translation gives CASRQGLKETQYF.

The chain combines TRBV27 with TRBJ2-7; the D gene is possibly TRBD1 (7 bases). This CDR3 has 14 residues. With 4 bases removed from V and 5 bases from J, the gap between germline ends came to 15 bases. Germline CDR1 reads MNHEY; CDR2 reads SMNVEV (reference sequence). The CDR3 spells CASSSRGRGNEQYF. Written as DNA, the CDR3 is TGTGCCAGCAGTTCGAGGGGGCGCGGGAACGAGCAGTACTTC.

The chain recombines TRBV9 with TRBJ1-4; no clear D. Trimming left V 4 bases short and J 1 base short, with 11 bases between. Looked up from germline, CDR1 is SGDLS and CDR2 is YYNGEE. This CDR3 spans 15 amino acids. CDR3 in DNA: TGTGCCAGCAGCCAGAACCCGGGAACTAATGAAAAACTGTTTTTT. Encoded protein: CASSQNPGTNEKLFF.

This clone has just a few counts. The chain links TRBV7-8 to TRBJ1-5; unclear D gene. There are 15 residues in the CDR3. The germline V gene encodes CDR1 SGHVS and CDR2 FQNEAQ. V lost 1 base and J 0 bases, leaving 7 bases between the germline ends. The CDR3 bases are TGTGCCAGCAGCTTAGGTCTCTATAGCAATCAGCCCCAGCATTTT. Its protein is CASSLGLYSNQPQHF.

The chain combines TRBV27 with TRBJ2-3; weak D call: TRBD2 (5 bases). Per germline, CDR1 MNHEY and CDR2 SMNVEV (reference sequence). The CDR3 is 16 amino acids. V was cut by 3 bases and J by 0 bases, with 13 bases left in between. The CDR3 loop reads CASSFLWERSTDTQYF. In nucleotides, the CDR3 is TGTGCCAGCAGTTTTTTGTGGGAGAGGAGCACAGATACGCAGTATTTT.

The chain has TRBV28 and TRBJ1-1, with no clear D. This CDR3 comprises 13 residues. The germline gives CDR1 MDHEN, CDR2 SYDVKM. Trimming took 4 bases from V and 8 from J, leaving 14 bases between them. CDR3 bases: TGTGCCAGCAGTTCCTCTGCGCCTTCGGAAGCTTTCTTT. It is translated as CASSSSAPSEAFF. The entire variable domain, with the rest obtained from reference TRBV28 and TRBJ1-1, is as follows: DVKVTQSSRYLVKRTGEKVFLECVQDMDHENMFWYRQDPGLGLRLIYFSYDVKMKEKGDIPEGYSVSREKKERFSLILESASTNQTSMYLCASSSSAPSEAFFGQGTRLTVV.

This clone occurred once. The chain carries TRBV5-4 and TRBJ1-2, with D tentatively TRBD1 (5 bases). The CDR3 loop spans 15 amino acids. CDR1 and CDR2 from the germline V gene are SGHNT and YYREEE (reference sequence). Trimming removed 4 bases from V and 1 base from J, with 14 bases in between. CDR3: CASSPQMQGNYGYTF. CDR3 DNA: TGTGCCAGCAGCCCCCAAATGCAGGGTAACTATGGCTACACCTTC. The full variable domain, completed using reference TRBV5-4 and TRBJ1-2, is ETGVTQSPTHLIKTRGQQVTLRCSSQSGHNTVSWYQQALGQGPQFIFQYYREEENGRGNFPPRFSGLQFPNYSSELNVNALELDDSALYLCASSPQMQGNYGYTFGSGTRLTVV.

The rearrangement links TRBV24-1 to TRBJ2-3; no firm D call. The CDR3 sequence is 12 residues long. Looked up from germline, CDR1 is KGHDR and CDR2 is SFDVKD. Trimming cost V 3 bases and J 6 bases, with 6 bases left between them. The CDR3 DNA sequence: TGTGCCACCAGTGATCCCCCGGATACGCAGTATTTT. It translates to CATSDPPDTQYF.

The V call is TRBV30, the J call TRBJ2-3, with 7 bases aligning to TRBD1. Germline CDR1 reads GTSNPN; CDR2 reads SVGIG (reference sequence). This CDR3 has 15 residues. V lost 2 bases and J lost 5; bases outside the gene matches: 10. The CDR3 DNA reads TGTGCCTGGAGTATCGGAGACAGGGTTGGAGATACGCAGTATTTT. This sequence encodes CAWSIGDRVGDTQYF.

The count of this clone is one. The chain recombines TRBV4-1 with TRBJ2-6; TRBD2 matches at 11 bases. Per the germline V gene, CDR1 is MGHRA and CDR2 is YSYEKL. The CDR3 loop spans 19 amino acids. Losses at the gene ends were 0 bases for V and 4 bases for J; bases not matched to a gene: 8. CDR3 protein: CASSQDWLRLAGGANVLTF. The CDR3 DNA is TGCGCCAGCAGCCAAGATTGGTTGCGACTAGCGGGAGGGGCCAACGTCCTGACTTTC.

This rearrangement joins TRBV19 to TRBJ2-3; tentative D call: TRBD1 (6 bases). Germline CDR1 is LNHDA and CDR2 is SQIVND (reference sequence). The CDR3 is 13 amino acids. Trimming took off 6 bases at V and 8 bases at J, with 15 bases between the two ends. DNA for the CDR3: TGTGCCAGTAGCCCAACAGGGATAGGTACGCAGTATTTT. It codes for CASSPTGIGTQYF. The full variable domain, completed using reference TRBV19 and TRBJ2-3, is DGGITQSPKYLFRKEGQNVTLSCEQNLNHDAMYWYRQDPGQGLRLIYYSQIVNDFQKGDIAEGYSVSREKKESFPLTVTSAQKNPTAFYLCASSPTGIGTQYFGPGTRLTVL.

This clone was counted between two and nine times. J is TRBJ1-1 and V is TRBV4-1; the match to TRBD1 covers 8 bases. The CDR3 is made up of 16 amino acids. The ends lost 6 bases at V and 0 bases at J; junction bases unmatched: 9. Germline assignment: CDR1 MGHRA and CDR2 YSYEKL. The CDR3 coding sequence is TGCGCCAGCAGAGTAACAGGGGGAGGGCTGAACACTGAAGCTTTCTTT. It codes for CASRVTGGGLNTEAFF.

The CDR3 region has the DNA TGTGCCAGCTCACCACGTCGGGACACCGGGGAGCTGTTTTTT. As protein: CASSPRRDTGELFF. The chain is built from TRBV18 and TRBJ2-2; D remains ambiguous. The CDR3 is 14 residues long. V lost 1 base and J 3 bases, leaving 6 bases between the germline ends. Germline-derived CDR1 and CDR2 are KGHSH and LQKENI.

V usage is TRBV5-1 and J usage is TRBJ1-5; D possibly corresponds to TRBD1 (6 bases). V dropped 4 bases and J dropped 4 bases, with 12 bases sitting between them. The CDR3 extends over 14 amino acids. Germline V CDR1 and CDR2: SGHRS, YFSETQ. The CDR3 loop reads CASSPDSQNQPQHF. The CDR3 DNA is TGCGCCAGCAGCCCGGACAGCCAGAATCAGCCCCAGCATTTT.

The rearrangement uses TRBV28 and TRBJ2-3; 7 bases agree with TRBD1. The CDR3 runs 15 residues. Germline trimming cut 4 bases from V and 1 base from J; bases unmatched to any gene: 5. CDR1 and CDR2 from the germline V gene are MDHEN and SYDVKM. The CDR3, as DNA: TGTGCCAGCAGTTCCAGACAGGGTCGCACAGATACGCAGTATTTT. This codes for CASSSRQGRTDTQYF.

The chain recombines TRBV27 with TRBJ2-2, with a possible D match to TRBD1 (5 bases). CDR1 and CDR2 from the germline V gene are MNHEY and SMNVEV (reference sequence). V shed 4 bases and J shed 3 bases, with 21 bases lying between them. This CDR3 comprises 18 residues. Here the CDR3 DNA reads TGTGCCAGCAGTTCAGACCACTTTTACCCAGGGTACACCGGGGAGCTGTTTTTT. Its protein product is CASSSDHFYPGYTGELFF.

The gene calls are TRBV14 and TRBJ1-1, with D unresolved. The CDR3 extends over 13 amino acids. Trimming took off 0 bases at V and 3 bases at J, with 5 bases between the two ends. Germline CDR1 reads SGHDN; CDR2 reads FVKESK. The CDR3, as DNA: TGTGCCAGCAGCCAAGAAGAGTACACTGAAGCTTTCTTT. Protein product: CASSQEEYTEAFF.

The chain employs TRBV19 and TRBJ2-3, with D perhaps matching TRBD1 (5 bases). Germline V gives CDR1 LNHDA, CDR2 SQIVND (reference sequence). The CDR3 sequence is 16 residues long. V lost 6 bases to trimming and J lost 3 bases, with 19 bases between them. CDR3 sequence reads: CASSTEKGRATDTQYF. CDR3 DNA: TGTGCCAGTAGCACGGAGAAGGGCAGGGCGACAGATACGCAGTATTTT.